What follows are 31 T cell receptor beta chains derived from one specimen sequenced in a study of human T cells and chemical hapten exposure. Time point meaning: patch test 3, about 24 weeks after DPC sensitization. The treatment: therapeutic diphenylcyclopropenone sensitization with weekly scalp DPC. Via MiXCR, TCRdb re-called the RACE reads, giving one row per CDR3 protein. This sample has roughly 71,000 distinct CDR3 sequences; around 10% occur once, and the top ten carry 1.4%. Sequenced material: whole blood, taken in connection with sensitization to the hapten diphenylcyclopropenone (DPC). The origin of the receptors is a woman aged 45-65 years with alopecia areata. Some clones in this sample may be carry-over from other donors' samples.

This clonotype appeared a few times. The chain recombines TRBV28 with TRBJ1-1; no clear D. Per germline, CDR1 MDHEN and CDR2 SYDVKM. V dropped 5 bases and J dropped 0 bases, with 10 bases sitting between them. The CDR3 has 14 amino acids. The CDR3 protein is CASSSGGLNTEAFF. CDR3 in DNA: TGTGCCAGCAGTAGCGGAGGCCTGAACACTGAAGCTTTCTTT.

As for this clonotype: The junction departs from germline at one end; a sequencing error may be responsible. The chain joins TRBV12-3 or TRBV12-4 to TRBJ2-3, with D possibly TRBD2 on 6 matching bases. The CDR3 is 15 residues long. CDR3 loop: CAGSSWEAGTDTQYF. CDR3 coding DNA: TGTGCCGGCAGTTCCTGGGAGGCGGGCACAGATACGCAGTATTTT.

Many counts were recorded for this clonotype. V gene TRBV29-1 combines with J gene TRBJ1-1, with 12 bases fitting TRBD1. The CDR3 totals 16 residues. Germline loops: CDR1 SQVTM, CDR2 ANQGSEA. V was clipped by 2 bases and J by 5 bases; unmatched bases: 9. The CDR3 DNA is TGCAGCGTTGAATTGGGGACAGGGGGCAAGAGGACTGAAGCTTTCTTT. Protein sequence: CSVELGTGGKRTEAFF. The whole variable domain, remainder taken from reference TRBV29-1 and TRBJ1-1, is SAVISQKPSRDICQRGTSLTIQCQVDSQVTMMFWYRQQPGQSLTLIATANQGSEATYESGFVIDKFPISRPNLTFSTLTVSNMSPEDSSIYLCSVELGTGGKRTEAFFGQGTRLTVV.

This clonotype has ten or more counts. The CDR3 loop is CASSWDRGSYEQYF. CDR3 sequence (DNA): TGTGCCAGCAGTTGGGACAGGGGTAGCTACGAGCAGTACTTC. The chain couples TRBV11-2 to TRBJ2-7; 10 bases are shared with TRBD1. Trimming cost V 6 bases and J 3 bases; bases outside gene matches: 5. CDR3 length equals 14 residues. Germline lookup yields CDR1 SGHAT and CDR2 FQNNGV. Combining the CDR3 with reference TRBV11-2 and TRBJ2-7 gives the whole variable domain EAGVAQSPRYKIIEKRQSVAFWCNPISGHATLYWYQQILGQGPKLLIQFQNNGVVDDSQLPKDRFSAERLKGVDSTLKIQPAKLEDSAVYLCASSWDRGSYEQYFGPGTRLTVT.

The chain has TRBV20-1 and TRBJ1-5; 10 bases line up with TRBD1. The germline gives CDR1 DFQATT, CDR2 SNEGSKA (reference sequence). V trimming: 6 bases; J trimming: 1 base; junction bases outside the gene matches: 9. This CDR3 spans 16 amino acids. The CDR3 sequence: CSAWGQGTGSNQPQHF. As DNA, the CDR3 is TGCAGTGCCTGGGGACAGGGGACGGGCAGCAATCAGCCCCAGCATTTT.

This clonotype has just a few counts. The rearrangement uses TRBV10-1 and TRBJ2-5; D unclear. This CDR3 comprises 13 residues. V was trimmed by 2 bases and J by 5 bases, leaving 9 bases between them. Germline V lookup: CDR1 WNHNN, CDR2 SYGVQD (reference sequence). In DNA, the CDR3 is TGCGCCAGCAGTGAGGGCGCGGCCGAGACCCAGTACTTC. It is translated as CASSEGAAETQYF.

The chain combines TRBV28 with TRBJ1-1; D perhaps matches TRBD1 (6 bases). CDR1 MDHEN and CDR2 SYDVKM come from the germline V gene. This CDR3 has 12 residues. CDR3 amino acids: CASGQWDTEAFF. CDR3 sequence (DNA): TGTGCAAGTGGACAGTGGGACACTGAAGCTTTCTTT.

This clonotype was counted only a few times. The chain couples TRBV14 to TRBJ1-2; no firm D call. The V end lost 2 bases, the J end lost 14 bases, and 18 bases lay between the germline ends. The CDR3 is made up of 13 amino acids. From germline, CDR1 is SGHDN and CDR2 FVKESK. The DNA for the CDR3 is TGTGCCAGCAGCCAACTACAGATCCTCCCCGCAACCTTC. Its translation: CASSQLQILPATF. The whole variable domain, remainder taken from reference TRBV14 and TRBJ1-2, is EAGVTQFPSHSVIEKGQTVTLRCDPISGHDNLYWYRRVMGKEIKFLLHFVKESKQDESGMPNNRFLAERTGGTYSTLKVQPAELEDSGVYFCASSQLQILPATFGSGTRLTVV.

This clonotype was found a few times. The chain combines TRBV6-5 with TRBJ2-6; TRBD1 agrees at 8 bases. CDR1 and CDR2 (germline): MNHEY, SVGAGI. Unmatched junction bases numbered 3, after V lost 0 bases and J lost 2 bases. The CDR3 extends over 17 amino acids. The CDR3 bases are TGTGCCAGCAGTTACTCCCTACAGGGGGCTGGGGCCAACGTCCTGACTTTC. Translating it yields CASSYSLQGAGANVLTF.

This clonotype was observed many times. The chain uses TRBV18 and TRBJ1-2, with a weak D call TRBD1 (5 bases). There are 16 residues in the CDR3. CDR1 and CDR2 (germline): KGHSH, LQKENI. V was trimmed by 2 bases and J by 8 bases, leaving 21 bases between them. For the CDR3, the DNA is TGTGCCAGCTCACCATACGTTCCAGGGCAAAACGGGGGCTACACCTTC. Its translation is CASSPYVPGQNGGYTF.

The table lists this clonotype with a few counts. The chain couples TRBV11-2 to TRBJ2-5, with D tentatively TRBD2 (5 bases). In germline, CDR1 is SGHAT, CDR2 FQNNGV. V gave up 2 bases and J gave up 2 bases, with 9 bases separating them. The CDR3 totals 14 residues. In DNA form, the CDR3 reads TGTGCCAGCAGCTTACCACAGCGGCAAGAGACCCAGTACTTC. It translates to CASSLPQRQETQYF.

This chain links TRBV20-1 with TRBJ2-7, with D unresolved. CDR1 is DFQATT, CDR2 SNEGSKA, per germline (reference sequence). Trimming cost V 3 bases and J 0 bases, with 9 bases left between them. CDR3 length: 13 residues. This CDR3 reads CSARARSSYEQYF. Written as DNA, the CDR3 is TGCAGTGCTAGGGCGAGGAGCTCCTACGAGCAGTACTTC.

This clonotype was recorded many times. The chain carries TRBV20-1 and TRBJ1-2; 7 nucleotides match TRBD1. CDR3 length: 14 residues. Germline trimming cut 6 bases from V and 8 bases from J; bases unmatched to any gene: 15. The germline V gene has CDR1 DFQATT and CDR2 SNEGSKA (reference sequence). CDR3 in amino acids: CSAQLRQTGTGYTF. CDR3 nucleotides: TGCAGTGCCCAATTACGTCAGACAGGGACCGGCTACACCTTC.

This clonotype turned up a few times. The rearrangement joins TRBV6-6 to TRBJ1-2; tentatively, D is TRBD1 (6 bases). This CDR3 is 13 amino acids long. Per germline, CDR1 MNHNY and CDR2 SVGAGI (reference sequence). Trimming left V 6 bases short and J 3 bases short, with 11 bases between. As DNA, the CDR3 is TGTGCCAGCAGGCAGCAGGGGTACTATGGCTACACCTTC. Amino acid sequence: CASRQQGYYGYTF.

Comments on this clonotype: Being one base from a much bigger clone, this may be a read error. This chain connects TRBV11-2 to TRBJ1-4; 8 bases are shared with TRBD1. Germline CDR1 SGHAT, CDR2 FQNNGV. The ends lost 8 bases at V and 8 bases at J; junction bases unmatched: 10. CDR3 length: 14 residues. CDR3 residues: CASARQGPWEKLFF. The CDR3 DNA follows: TGTGCCAGCGCTCGACAGGGGCCTTGGGAAAAACTGTTTTTT.

This clonotype was recorded a few times. The rearrangement links TRBV5-1 to TRBJ2-4; 7 nucleotides match TRBD1. This CDR3 contains 17 residues. Germline V gives CDR1 SGHRS, CDR2 YFSETQ. The trim removed 0 bases at V and 2 bases at J, leaving 8 bases unmatched. The CDR3 is CASSLEGAWMTKNIQYF. In DNA, the CDR3 is TGCGCCAGCAGCTTGGAGGGGGCTTGGATGACCAAAAACATTCAGTACTTC.

This clonotype occurred many times. V usage is TRBV21-1 and J usage is TRBJ2-3; TRBD2, the table's D call, lacks a check against the DNA. TRBV21-1 is reported as a pseudogene. The CDR3 loop spans 13 amino acids. The chain's CDR3 is CATKPRGTDTQYF. The DNA for the CDR3 is TGTGCCACCAAACCCCGCGGCACAGATACGCAGTATTTT.

This chain uses TRBV12-3 or TRBV12-4 with TRBJ1-2; D gene ambiguous. The CDR3 runs 14 residues. V lost 2 bases and J 3 bases, leaving 10 bases between the germline ends. The DNA for the CDR3 is TGTGCCAGCAGTTTAAGACACCGCGACTATGGCTACACCTTC. Protein product: CASSLRHRDYGYTF.

This clonotype has ten or more counts. This chain uses TRBV10-3 with TRBJ1-5; D is perhaps TRBD1 (6 bases). The V end was cut by 6 bases, the J end by 7 bases, with 13 bases between. There are 13 residues in the CDR3. Germline V gene data show CDR1 as ENHRY and CDR2 as SYGVKD. The CDR3 loop reads CAIRAEQGQPQHF. DNA for the CDR3: TGTGCCATCAGGGCGGAACAGGGACAGCCCCAGCATTTT.

This clonotype was seen many times. The J gene is TRBJ1-4, the V gene TRBV20-1; possibly TRBD1 for D (6 bases). This CDR3 region has 14 residues. Germline V gene data show CDR1 as DFQATT and CDR2 as SNEGSKA (reference sequence). The V and J ends lost 6 bases and 8 bases respectively, with 19 bases between them. CDR3 sequence (DNA): TGCAGTGCACCTCTGGGGGGCGCGGGGGAAAAACTGTTTTTT. This codes for CSAPLGGAGEKLFF.

This clonotype turned up a few times. This chain joins TRBV7-2 and TRBJ1-1; D gene ambiguous. Per germline, CDR1 SGHTA and CDR2 FQGNSA. The V and J ends lost 4 bases and 11 bases respectively, with 20 bases between them. This CDR3 has 14 residues. CDR3 sequence reads: CASSSPLRRALAFF. CDR3 in DNA: TGTGCCAGCAGCTCACCCCTTAGGAGGGCCTTGGCTTTCTTT.

V is TRBV29-1 and J is TRBJ1-4; no firm D call. Germline-derived CDR1 and CDR2 are SQVTM and ANQGSEA. The CDR3 contains 14 residues. V lost 6 bases to trimming and J lost 8 bases, with 19 bases between them. The CDR3 DNA reads TGCAGCGTAGCCAACGGACCGACTCACGAAAAACTGTTTTTT. It is translated as CSVANGPTHEKLFF. Together with reference TRBV29-1 and TRBJ1-4, the CDR3 gives the full variable domain: SAVISQKPSRDICQRGTSLTIQCQVDSQVTMMFWYRQQPGQSLTLIATANQGSEATYESGFVIDKFPISRPNLTFSTLTVSNMSPEDSSIYLCSVANGPTHEKLFFGSGTQLSVL.

This clonotype was detected many times. The rearrangement links TRBV3-1 to TRBJ1-5; 10 bases align to TRBD1. V trimming: 3 bases; J trimming: 8 bases; junction bases outside the gene matches: 7. The germline CDR1 and CDR2 sequences are LGHDT and YNNKEL (reference sequence). This CDR3 contains 15 residues. In nucleotides, the CDR3 is TGTGCCAGCAGCCAGGGACAGGGGCCGCCCGAGCCCCAGCATTTT. Its protein is CASSQGQGPPEPQHF. Full variable domain (missing parts from reference TRBV3-1 and TRBJ1-5): DTAVSQTPKYLVTQMGNDKSIKCEQNLGHDTMYWYKQDSKKFLKIMFSYNNKELIINETVPNRFSPKSPDKAHLNLHINSLELGDSAVYFCASSQGQGPPEPQHFGDGTRLSIL.

The chain recombines TRBV5-4 with TRBJ1-4; 7 bases agree with TRBD1. Trimming took 2 bases from V and 5 from J; bases not matched to a gene: 9. Germline CDR1 and CDR2: SGHNT and YYREEE (reference sequence). The CDR3 totals 16 residues. CDR3 DNA: TGTGCCAGCAGCTTCATGGAACAGGGGAAAAATGAAAAACTGTTTTTT. Protein: CASSFMEQGKNEKLFF.

Many counts were recorded for this clonotype. The chain uses TRBV10-1 and TRBJ1-1; no definite D call. This CDR3 contains 13 residues. V was trimmed by 2 bases and J by 0 bases, leaving 4 bases between them. CDR1 and CDR2 from the germline V gene are WNHNN and SYGVQD (reference sequence). The CDR3 is CASSENLNTEAFF. The CDR3 DNA sequence: TGCGCCAGCAGTGAGAATTTGAACACTGAAGCTTTCTTT.

This clonotype was observed at least ten times. The chain joins TRBV28 to TRBJ2-3; 10 bases map to TRBD1. Germline V gives CDR1 MDHEN, CDR2 SYDVKM. After removal of 5 bases from V and 5 bases from J, the junction contained 4 bases not matched to a gene. The CDR3 sequence is 14 residues long. CDR3 protein: CASSADRGQDTQYF. The DNA of the CDR3 is TGTGCCAGCAGTGCCGACAGGGGGCAAGATACGCAGTATTTT.

CDR3: CASSTTSKNEQFF. CDR3 DNA sequence: TGTGCCAGCAGCACCACTTCGAAGAATGAGCAGTTCTTC. V is TRBV5-5 and J is TRBJ2-1; D is uncertain. Trimming removed 4 bases at V and 7 bases at J, with 12 bases between. The CDR3 has 13 amino acids. Germline V gives CDR1 SGHKS, CDR2 YYEKEE (reference sequence).

This chain links TRBV12-3 or TRBV12-4 with TRBJ1-5; 9 bases are shared with TRBD1. The J segment lost 0 bases and the V segment lost 6 bases, leaving 3 bases of the junction unmatched. This CDR3 contains 15 residues. The CDR3 sequence: CASRGQGSSNQPQHF. The CDR3 nucleotides read TGTGCCAGCAGGGGACAGGGCTCTAGCAATCAGCCCCAGCATTTT.

There are many counts of this clonotype. The CDR3 is CASSGGETAPTYYNSPLHF. In DNA, the CDR3 is TGTGCCAGCAGTGGAGGGGAGACAGCTCCCACCTATTATAATTCACCCCTCCACTTT. V and J are TRBV6-1 and TRBJ1-6, with D perhaps matching TRBD1 (5 bases). Germline V gene lookup returns CDR1 MNHNS and CDR2 SASEGT. The CDR3 totals 19 residues. With 4 bases removed from V and 4 bases from J, the gap between germline ends came to 23 bases.

This clonotype has a handful of counts. This rearrangement joins TRBV24-1 to TRBJ2-2; D is unclear. Per the germline V gene, CDR1 is KGHDR and CDR2 is SFDVKD. CDR3 length: 17 amino acids. V was trimmed by 3 bases and J by 0 bases, leaving 13 bases between them. This CDR3 reads CATSDASRPANTGELFF. CDR3 DNA: TGTGCCACCAGTGATGCCTCCCGTCCCGCGAACACCGGGGAGCTGTTTTTT.

The table lists this clonotype with many counts. Here the CDR3 reads CASRSGGSTDTQYF. CDR3 in DNA: TGCGCCAGCAGATCGGGGGGAAGCACAGATACGCAGTATTTT. The V call is TRBV5-1, the J call TRBJ2-3, with 7 bases identical to TRBD2. Germline V gene data show CDR1 as SGHRS and CDR2 as YFSETQ. The CDR3 contains 14 residues. J gave up 0 bases and V 5 bases, and 3 bases lay outside the gene matches.